This is a list of T cell receptor beta chains from one sample in a study of neurological immune-mediated disorders. From the 5' RACE reads, TCRdb called clonotypes with MiXCR, one entry per CDR3 protein. The repertoire includes approximately 21,000 distinct CDR3 sequences, about 6% of them detected once, and about 42% sits in the top ten. Sequencing used CD8+ T cells from blood. These receptors originate from a young man in good health. The CDR3 runs from the conserved cysteine through the conserved F or W. The D gene is left open where the match is weak. Clone size is stated in some rows and not others, as once, few, many or a class when expanded.

v_gene	abundance	d_gene	j_gene	CDR3nt	CDR3aa
TRBV20-1	many	-	TRBJ1-6	TGCAGTGCTAGACGGTGGGGGGAAAGCTCCTATAATTCACCCCTCCACTTT	CSARRWGESSYNSPLHF
TRBV19	many	TRBD1	TRBJ1-5	TGTGCCAGTAGTATAGGACAGGGGGCACGTCAGCCCCAGCATTTT	CASSIGQGARQPQHF
TRBV4-2	-	-	TRBJ1-2	TGTGCCAGCAGCCAAGATAAGACAGGAGTCTCCTATGGCTACACCTTC	CASSQDKTGVSYGYTF
TRBV7-9	few	TRBD1	TRBJ1-1	TGTGCCAGCAGCTTCACAGGGGAAGGAACTGAAGCTTTCTTT	CASSFTGEGTEAFF
TRBV3-1	many	TRBD2	TRBJ2-3	TGTGCCAGCAGCCAAGAGGGACTAGCGGGGGGGACTAGCACAGATACGCAGTATTTT	CASSQEGLAGGTSTDTQYF
TRBV29-1	many	TRBD1	TRBJ1-2	TGCAGCGTGACTTCGGACAGGGGGCGCTTGGATGGCTACACCTTC	CSVTSDRGRLDGYTF
TRBV9	many	-	TRBJ2-3	TGTGCCAGCAGCGTAGAAGACGGGAGCACAGATACGCAGTATTTT	CASSVEDGSTDTQYF
TRBV11-2	many	-	TRBJ2-3	TGTGCCAGCAGCTTAGGATGGTTTGAGGAAGGGGATCCAGATACGCAGTATTTT	CASSLGWFEEGDPDTQYF
TRBV12-3/TRBV12-4	many	-	TRBJ1-2	TGTGCCAGCAGTTCCGTGGACAGCCCTTCCTATGGCTACACCTTC	CASSSVDSPSYGYTF
TRBV12-3/TRBV12-4	many	TRBD2	TRBJ2-2	TGTGCCAGCAGTTTAACTAGCGGGGGGCGAAACACCGGGGAGCTGTTTTTT	CASSLTSGGRNTGELFF
TRBV20-1	many	-	TRBJ2-2	TGCAGTGCTAGAGAAACCGGGGAGCTGTTTTTT	CSARETGELFF
TRBV5-6	many	-	TRBJ2-7	TGTGCCAGCAGCTTCCGACAGGCAACCTACGAGCAGTACTTC	CASSFRQATYEQYF
TRBV4-2	-	TRBD2	TRBJ2-1	TGTGCCAGCAGCCAAGAGCGGGGGGGCAATGAGCAGTTCTTC	CASSQERGGNEQFF
TRBV5-1	many	-	TRBJ1-1	TGCGCCAGCAGCTCCCAAATAGTAAACACTGAAGCTTTCTTT	CASSSQIVNTEAFF
TRBV5-1	many	-	TRBJ1-1	TGCGCCAGCCACGACCGGGGGGGCTTGAGCACTGAAGCTTTCTTT	CASHDRGGLSTEAFF
TRBV20-1	many	-	TRBJ1-1	TGCAGTGCTAGCCTTCTGACGCTAAACCCGGTAAGCTCGCCTGAAGCTTTCTTT	CSASLLTLNPVSSPEAFF
TRBV27	many	TRBD1	TRBJ1-2	TGTGCCAGCAGTTTCAGGACAGGGTATGGCTACACCTTC	CASSFRTGYGYTF
TRBV5-1	many	-	TRBJ2-1	TGCGCCAGCAGCTTTGACGGAAGCTCCTACAATGAGCAGTTCTTC	CASSFDGSSYNEQFF
TRBV29-1	many	-	TRBJ2-7	TGCAGCGTTCGGGACGGGACCTACGAGCAGTACTTC	CSVRDGTYEQYF
TRBV18	many	-	TRBJ2-5	TGTGCCAGCTCACCAGGGGAAGAGACCCAGTACTTC	CASSPGEETQYF
TRBV7-2	many	-	TRBJ2-3	TGTGCCAGCAGCTTAGGGAGAACTAGCACAGATACGCAGTATTTT	CASSLGRTSTDTQYF
TRBV7-9	-	-	TRBJ1-2	TGTGTCAGCAGCTACGAGGCCCGACTTTACCCCAACTATGGCTACACCTTC	CVSSYEARLYPNYGYTF
TRBV5-4	many	TRBD2	TRBJ2-5	TGTGCCAGCAGCTTGATGGGTAGCGGGGGGTCTCAAGAGACCCAGTACTTC	CASSLMGSGGSQETQYF
TRBV5-1	many	TRBD2	TRBJ2-5	TGCGCCAGCAGAAATAGCGGGGGGCACCAAGAGACCCAGTACTTC	CASRNSGGHQETQYF
TRBV5-1	many	-	TRBJ2-2	TGCGCCAGCAGCAGAGAGACAGACAACACCGGGGAGCTGTTTTTT	CASSRETDNTGELFF
TRBV4-1	many	TRBD2	TRBJ2-7	TGCGCCAGCAGCCAGATGGGACTAGCGGGTCACAACCTCTCCTACGAGCAGTACTTC	CASSQMGLAGHNLSYEQYF
TRBV20-1	many	-	TRBJ1-4	TGCAGTGCTGACGCCCACATTGAGGGGCTTAATGAAAAACTGTTTTTT	CSADAHIEGLNEKLFF
TRBV7-3	many	-	TRBJ2-6	TGTGCCAGCAGCTTAATGAGGGGGGCGCTTGGGGCCAACGTCCTGACTTTC	CASSLMRGALGANVLTF
TRBV14	many	-	TRBJ2-7	TGTGCCAGCAGCCAGTCGGGGGCCTACGAGCAGTACTTC	CASSQSGAYEQYF
TRBV12-3/TRBV12-4	many	-	TRBJ1-1	TGTGCCAGCACCTACCTTTCATACAGGGAAGAAGCTTTCTTT	CASTYLSYREEAFF
TRBV5-5	many	-	TRBJ2-7	TGTGCCAGCAGCTTGGGAAGACAAAGCTCCTACGAGCAGTACTTC	CASSLGRQSSYEQYF
TRBV4-3	many	-	TRBJ2-5	TGCGCCAGCAGCCAATTACTACAGAGCCAAGAGACCCAGTACTTC	CASSQLLQSQETQYF
TRBV27	many	-	TRBJ2-7	TGTGCCAGCAGTCCCAACCTATCTGGGGGTTTTTACGAGCAGTACTTC	CASSPNLSGGFYEQYF
TRBV7-3	many	-	TRBJ2-2	TGTGCCAGCAGCTTCGGGGGGCGCAACACCGGGGAGCTGTTTTTT	CASSFGGRNTGELFF
TRBV27	many	-	TRBJ1-2	TGTGCCAGCAGTTTAAATCCTGGACCCTATGGCTACACCTTC	CASSLNPGPYGYTF
TRBV7-8	many	-	TRBJ2-2	TGTGCCAGCAGCCTAATGAGGGGGGCGCGGTCCGACACCGGGGAGCTGTTTTTT	CASSLMRGARSDTGELFF
TRBV29-1	many	-	TRBJ2-3	TGCAGCGTTGCGGGTCAGAGCACAGATACGCAGTATTTT	CSVAGQSTDTQYF
TRBV14	many	-	TRBJ2-5	TGTGCCAGCAGCCAAGAGGTTAGCGGCTCAATGAGGGAGACCCAGTACTTC	CASSQEVSGSMRETQYF
TRBV7-6	many	-	TRBJ1-6	TGTGCCAGCAGCTCCATGGGGTCACCCCTCCACTTT	CASSSMGSPLHF
TRBV29-1	many	-	TRBJ1-1	TGCAGCGTTGAAGACGTAGGACGTTTAGGAACTTTCTTT	CSVEDVGRLGTFF
TRBV6-2/TRBV6-3	many	TRBD1	TRBJ2-6	TGTGCCAGCAATGGGCGGGACAGGATACTCTCTGGGGCCAACGTCCTGACTTTC	CASNGRDRILSGANVLTF
TRBV9	many	TRBD1	TRBJ1-6	TGTGCCAGCAGCGAGGCAGGGGGTTCCGATTCACCCCTCCACTTT	CASSEAGGSDSPLHF
TRBV12-3/TRBV12-4	many	TRBD1	TRBJ2-7	TGTGCCAGCAGTTTATCCAGGGGGTACTACGAGCAGTACTTC	CASSLSRGYYEQYF
TRBV19	many	TRBD1	TRBJ2-7	TGTGCCAGTAGTGCATACACCGGGACAGGGAACGAGCAGTACTTC	CASSAYTGTGNEQYF
TRBV7-9	many	TRBD1	TRBJ2-2	TGTGCCAGCAGCCTGGGACAGGGGTCCGGGGAGCTGTTTTTT	CASSLGQGSGELFF
TRBV12-3/TRBV12-4	many	-	TRBJ1-4	TGTGCCAGCAGCCCCCGGGGGGAGGGGGATGAAAAACTGTTTTTT	CASSPRGEGDEKLFF
TRBV29-1	many	-	TRBJ2-2	TGCAGCGTTGAAGTCCACACCGGGGAGCTGTTTTTT	CSVEVHTGELFF
TRBV4-2	many	TRBD1	TRBJ2-2	TGTGCCAGCAGCCTGAATAGGGACAGGCACACCGGGGAGCTGTTTTTT	CASSLNRDRHTGELFF
TRBV11-1	many	TRBD2	TRBJ2-1	TGTGCCAGCAGTCGTAGCGGGAATCACAATGAGCAGTTCTTC	CASSRSGNHNEQFF
TRBV3-1	many	-	TRBJ2-5	TGTGCCAGCAGCCAAGCTGTCGGGGGCTCACAAGAGACCCAGTACTTC	CASSQAVGGSQETQYF
TRBV3-1	many	-	TRBJ1-1	TGTGCCAGCAGCCAAGGGGAGGTGGGGCCCCGATCCCTGAACACTGAAGCTTTCTTT	CASSQGEVGPRSLNTEAFF
TRBV5-5	many	TRBD2	TRBJ2-3	TGTGCCAGCGGACCGAGCCGGGGGGAAGATACGCAGTATTTT	CASGPSRGEDTQYF
TRBV20-1	many	-	TRBJ2-7	TGCAGTGCTAGAGCTGGGACTGCGCTCGAGCAGTACTTC	CSARAGTALEQYF
TRBV20-1	few	TRBD2	TRBJ2-6	TGCAGTGCTAGGCCACTACCGGGGGGAGACTCTGGGGCCAACGTCCTGACTTTC	CSARPLPGGDSGANVLTF
TRBV7-9	few	-	TRBJ1-2	TGTGCCAGCAGCTTTTCCGGGTCAGCTAATGGCTACACCTTC	CASSFSGSANGYTF
TRBV15	many	TRBD1	TRBJ2-1	TGTGCCACCAGCATCAGGGGGATCCACAATGAGCAGTTCTTC	CATSIRGIHNEQFF
TRBV29-1	many	-	TRBJ2-3	TGCAGCGTTGGGGACCTCACAGATACGCAGTATTTT	CSVGDLTDTQYF